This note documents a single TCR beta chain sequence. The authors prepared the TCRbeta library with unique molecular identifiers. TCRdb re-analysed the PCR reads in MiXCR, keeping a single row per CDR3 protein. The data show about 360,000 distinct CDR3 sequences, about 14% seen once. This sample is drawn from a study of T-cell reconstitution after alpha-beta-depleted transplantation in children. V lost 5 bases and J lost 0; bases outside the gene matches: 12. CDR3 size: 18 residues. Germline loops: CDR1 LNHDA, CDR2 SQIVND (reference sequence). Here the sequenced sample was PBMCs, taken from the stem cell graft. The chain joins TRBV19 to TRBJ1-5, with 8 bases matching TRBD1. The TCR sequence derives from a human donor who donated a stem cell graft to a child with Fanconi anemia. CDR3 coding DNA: TGTGCCAGTAGTGCTGCCGAAGGGACAGGTTATAGCAATCAGCCCCAGCATTTT. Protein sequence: CASSAAEGTGYSNQPQHF. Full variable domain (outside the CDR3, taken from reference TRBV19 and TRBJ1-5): DGGITQSPKYLFRKEGQNVTLSCEQNLNHDAMYWYRQDPGQGLRLIYYSQIVNDFQKGDIAEGYSVSREKKESFPLTVTSAQKNPTAFYLCASSAAEGTGYSNQPQHFGDGTRLSIL.